This entry lists 24 T cell receptor beta chains sequenced from one sample in a study of T cells in Graves' hyperthyroidism and ophthalmopathy. From RNA transcripts, TCR beta CDR3 regions were amplified. HTBI primers drove first-round RT-PCR of the TCR CDR3. MiXCR was run by TCRdb on the multiplex PCR reads, yielding one entry per CDR3 protein. The sample has roughly 570,000 distinct CDR3 sequences; more than 15% are singletons. What was sequenced was blood. The receptor set was obtained from a woman younger than 45 with Graves' hyperthyroidism.

This clonotype has a handful of counts. As DNA, the CDR3 is TGTGCCAGCAGCGTTTCAGGGGGGTGGAATGAGCAGTTCTTC. It encodes CASSVSGGWNEQFF. This rearrangement joins TRBV9 to TRBJ2-1, with D perhaps matching TRBD1 (7 bases). The CDR3 has 14 residues. Trimming cost V 2 bases and J 7 bases, with 13 bases left between them. Germline CDR1 reads SGDLS; CDR2 reads YYNGEE.

This clonotype was counted a few times. V and J are TRBV4-2 and TRBJ2-1; TRBD2 agrees at 8 bases. CDR1 and CDR2 from the germline V gene are LGHNA and YNFKEQ. Trimming took 3 bases from V and 7 from J; bases not matched to a gene: 17. This CDR3 comprises 18 residues. This chain's CDR3 is CASSQTSVGDDLVNEQFF. The CDR3 nucleotides read TGTGCCAGCAGCCAGACTAGCGTCGGGGATGATCTCGTTAATGAGCAGTTCTTC.

This clonotype came up a few times. The chain couples TRBV28 to TRBJ1-1; 9 bases line up with TRBD1. From germline, CDR1 is MDHEN and CDR2 SYDVKM. V dropped 5 bases and J dropped 3; count of bases not matched to a gene: 10. This CDR3 comprises 16 residues. DNA for the CDR3: TGTGCCAGCAGTAGGGGGACAGGGCCCCGGGACACTGAAGCTTTCTTT. This translates into CASSRGTGPRDTEAFF.

The rearrangement links TRBV7-2 to TRBJ1-4; D may be TRBD1 (6 bases). Trimming took 6 bases from V and 7 from J, leaving 12 bases between them. Per germline, CDR1 SGHTA and CDR2 FQGNSA. This CDR3 contains 13 residues. The DNA of the CDR3 is TGTGCCAGCAGACAGGGTTTGAGTGAAAAACTGTTTTTT. Residues: CASRQGLSEKLFF.

This clonotype came up a few times. The rearrangement uses TRBV11-2 and TRBJ2-5, with D tentatively TRBD1 or TRBD2 (7 bases each). Between the trimmed V and J ends, which lost 5 bases and 5 bases, there was a span of 21 bases. CDR1 SGHAT and CDR2 FQNNGV come from the germline V gene. This CDR3 has 16 residues. The CDR3 DNA is TGTGCCAGCAGCGCCCTGGGGGGGGGCAGGGGGGAGACCCAGTACTTC. It translates to CASSALGGGRGETQYF.

This chain links TRBV6-2 or TRBV6-3 with TRBJ2-1; 12 bases agree with TRBD2. In germline, CDR1 is MNHEY, CDR2 SVGEGT. The CDR3 is made up of 16 amino acids. V was pared by 4 bases and J by 6 bases, with 7 bases of the junction left unmatched. The CDR3 here is CASSFPTSGRPNEQFF. The CDR3 region has the DNA TGTGCCAGCAGTTTTCCTACTAGCGGGAGGCCCAATGAGCAGTTCTTC.

This clonotype was observed a few times. This rearrangement joins TRBV5-1 to TRBJ1-5; 7 bases align to TRBD1. In germline, CDR1 is SGHRS, CDR2 YFSETQ. Trimming removed 4 bases from V and 5 bases from J; junction bases left unmatched: 6. This CDR3 contains 14 residues. CDR3 residues: CASSRDRAHQPQHF. The CDR3 DNA follows: TGCGCCAGCAGCCGCGACAGGGCTCATCAGCCCCAGCATTTT. The complete variable domain, with remaining parts taken from reference TRBV5-1 and TRBJ1-5, reads KAGVTQTPRYLIKTRGQQVTLSCSPISGHRSVSWYQQTPGQGLQFLFEYFSETQRNKGNFPGRFSGRQFSNSRSEMNVSTLELGDSALYLCASSRDRAHQPQHFGDGTRLSIL.

This clonotype was observed at least ten times. The V gene is TRBV6-1, the J gene TRBJ2-5; 8 bases line up with TRBD2. V lost 7 bases and J lost 5; bases outside the gene matches: 12. The V gene's germline CDR1 is MNHNS and CDR2 SASEGT. This CDR3 comprises 15 residues. CDR3 sequence (DNA): TGTGCCAGCACCGCCCGAAGCGGGAGCCAGGAGACCCAGTACTTC. Its translation: CASTARSGSQETQYF.

This clonotype was detected ten times or more. This chain uses TRBV30 with TRBJ2-7; 8 bases match TRBD2. V trimming: 3 bases; J trimming: 2 bases; junction bases outside the gene matches: 6. The CDR3 covers 14 residues. Germline V gene lookup returns CDR1 GTSNPN and CDR2 SVGIG (reference sequence). The CDR3 nucleotides are TGTGCCTGGAGCAAAGCGGGAGCTCCCTACGAGCAGTACTTC. Translating gives CAWSKAGAPYEQYF.

This clonotype was counted ten times or more. The chain's CDR3 is CASSLGQGAFNEQFF. CDR3 in DNA: TGTGCCAGCAGCCTAGGACAGGGGGCTTTCAATGAGCAGTTCTTC. The V gene is TRBV12-3 or TRBV12-4, the J gene TRBJ2-1; TRBD1 aligns across 11 bases. The CDR3 totals 15 residues. J gave up 6 bases and V 6 bases, and 7 bases lay outside the gene matches.

In its sample, this clonotype was seen many times. The rearrangement links TRBV29-1 to TRBJ2-1; TRBD1 might be the D (5 bases). This CDR3 spans 11 amino acids. Germline assignment: CDR1 SQVTM and CDR2 ANQGSEA. The germline V and J ends were trimmed by 4 bases and 6 bases, with 7 bases remaining between them. CDR3 loop: CSVVGANEQFF. Here the CDR3 DNA reads TGCAGCGTTGTTGGGGCCAATGAGCAGTTCTTC.

This clonotype has ten or more counts. The rearrangement uses TRBV12-3 or TRBV12-4 and TRBJ2-3; D not resolved. The V gene lost 8 bases and the J gene lost 9 bases, with 15 bases spanning the gap. This CDR3 is 12 amino acids long. The CDR3 loop is CASLRQMATQYF. The CDR3 bases are TGTGCCAGCCTACGACAAATGGCGACGCAGTATTTT.

This clonotype was counted ten times or more. V usage is TRBV20-1 and J usage is TRBJ2-7; D perhaps matches TRBD1 (6 bases). This CDR3 contains 12 residues. The germline V and J ends were trimmed by 3 bases and 5 bases, with 11 bases remaining between them. Germline CDR1 and CDR2: DFQATT and SNEGSKA (reference sequence). The CDR3 nucleotides read TGCAGTGCTAGCGGCAGGGGCGACGAGCAGTACTTC. As protein: CSASGRGDEQYF.

The chain uses TRBV5-1 and TRBJ2-3; D gene ambiguous. The germline V gene has CDR1 SGHRS and CDR2 YFSETQ. The CDR3 loop spans 15 amino acids. Trimming left V 0 bases short and J 2 bases short, with 10 bases between. The chain's CDR3 is CASSLVPRTTDTQYF. CDR3 DNA sequence: TGCGCCAGCAGCTTGGTCCCTAGAACCACAGATACGCAGTATTTT.

This clonotype appeared a few times. The rearrangement uses TRBV3-1 and TRBJ2-4; a weak D match, TRBD2 (6 bases). Trimming took 3 bases from V and 3 from J, leaving 9 bases between them. From germline, CDR1 is LGHDT and CDR2 YNNKEL (reference sequence). CDR3 size: 14 residues. The CDR3 region is CASSHEGGKNIQYF. As DNA, the CDR3 is TGTGCCAGCAGCCATGAGGGAGGCAAAAACATTCAGTACTTC.

This clonotype was counted ten times or more. The chain joins TRBV7-9 to TRBJ2-2; tentative D call: TRBD1 (6 bases). Germline V gives CDR1 SEHNR, CDR2 FQNEAQ (reference sequence). The CDR3 covers 17 residues. V was shortened by 0 bases and J by 0 bases, with 11 bases between the two germline ends. CDR3 bases: TGTGCCAGCAGCTTAGCATCGACAGGATCGAACACCGGGGAGCTGTTTTTT. This gives the protein CASSLASTGSNTGELFF.

The rearrangement uses TRBV9 and TRBJ2-1; TRBD2 agrees at 9 bases. The J segment lost 0 bases and the V segment lost 4 bases, leaving 14 bases of the junction unmatched. The CDR3 loop spans 19 amino acids. From germline, CDR1 is SGDLS and CDR2 YYNGEE. The CDR3 region is CASSHPGLAFQSSYNEQFF. DNA of the CDR3: TGTGCCAGCAGCCACCCGGGACTAGCTTTTCAAAGCTCCTACAATGAGCAGTTCTTC.

This clonotype was counted many times. This CDR3 is CATQGGRGYEQYF. The CDR3 DNA reads TGTGCCACCCAGGGAGGACGGGGCTACGAGCAGTACTTC. The chain links TRBV24-1 to TRBJ2-7; D possibly corresponds to TRBD2 (6 bases). Trimming took off 9 bases at V and 3 bases at J, with 14 bases between the two ends. In germline, CDR1 is KGHDR, CDR2 SFDVKD. This CDR3 has 13 amino acids.

This clonotype was observed many times. This chain connects TRBV27 to TRBJ1-4; 10 bases match TRBD1. V gave up 3 bases and J gave up 7 bases; unmatched junction bases: 5. The CDR3 has 15 residues. CDR1 is MNHEY and CDR2 is SMNVEV in the germline V gene (reference sequence). The CDR3 sequence: CASSFLTGGFEKLFF. CDR3 bases: TGTGCCAGCAGTTTCCTGACAGGGGGCTTTGAAAAACTGTTTTTT. The whole variable domain, remainder taken from reference TRBV27 and TRBJ1-4, is EAQVTQNPRYLITVTGKKLTVTCSQNMNHEYMSWYRQDPGLGLRQIYYSMNVEVTDKGDVPEGYKVSRKEKRNFPLILESPSPNQTSLYFCASSFLTGGFEKLFFGSGTQLSVL.

This clonotype was picked up many times. The chain uses TRBV19 and TRBJ1-1, with 10 bases matching TRBD1. Germline assignment: CDR1 LNHDA and CDR2 SQIVND (reference sequence). This CDR3 is built from 14 residues. Trimming removed 6 bases from V and 3 bases from J; junction bases left unmatched: 4. The CDR3 protein is CASSDRGRDTEAFF. CDR3 in DNA: TGTGCCAGTAGCGACAGGGGGCGGGACACTGAAGCTTTCTTT.

In regard to this clonotype: A read error may account for a junction end that differs from germline. The V gene is TRBV20-1, the J gene TRBJ2-7; TRBD2 matches 9 bases. The CDR3 totals 15 residues. The germline V gene has CDR1 DFQATT and CDR2 SNEGSKA (reference sequence). The CDR3 loop reads CSARDQAGGAYEQYF. The CDR3 DNA follows: TGCAGTGCCAGAGATCAAGCGGGAGGTGCCTACGAGCAGTACTTC.

This clonotype was detected ten times or more. The CDR3: CASSYTTVRSGEKLFF. The CDR3 DNA reads as TGTGCCAGCAGTTACACCACAGTACGATCCGGTGAAAAACTGTTTTTT. The V call is TRBV6-1, the J call TRBJ1-4; no firm D call. This CDR3 has 16 residues. Per the germline V gene, CDR1 is MNHNS and CDR2 is SASEGT. V lost 5 bases and J lost 7, with 20 bases in between.

This clonotype was detected a few times. This rearrangement joins TRBV7-6 to TRBJ2-1; tentatively, D is TRBD1 or TRBD2 (5 bases each). V shed 1 base and J shed 5 bases, with 15 bases lying between them. The length of the CDR3 is 16 residues. The germline CDR1 and CDR2 sequences are SGHVS and FNYEAQ. The CDR3 is CASSLGASRVDNEQFF. The CDR3 DNA is TGTGCCAGCAGCTTAGGGGCTAGCAGGGTTGACAATGAGCAGTTCTTC. The full variable domain, completed using reference TRBV7-6 and TRBJ2-1, is GAGVSQSPRYKVTKRGQDVALRCDPISGHVSLYWYRQALGQGPEFLTYFNYEAQQDKSGLPNDRFSAERPEGSISTLTIQRTEQRDSAMYRCASSLGASRVDNEQFFGPGTRLTVL.

CDR3 nucleotide sequence: TGTGCCAGCAGCCGGTTTCTCTCTAATGAAAAACTGTTTTTT. It codes for CASSRFLSNEKLFF. The chain is built from TRBV14 and TRBJ1-4; no clear D. Germline CDR1 is SGHDN and CDR2 is FVKESK. This CDR3 contains 14 residues. The germline V and J ends were trimmed by 4 bases and 3 bases, with 9 bases remaining between them.